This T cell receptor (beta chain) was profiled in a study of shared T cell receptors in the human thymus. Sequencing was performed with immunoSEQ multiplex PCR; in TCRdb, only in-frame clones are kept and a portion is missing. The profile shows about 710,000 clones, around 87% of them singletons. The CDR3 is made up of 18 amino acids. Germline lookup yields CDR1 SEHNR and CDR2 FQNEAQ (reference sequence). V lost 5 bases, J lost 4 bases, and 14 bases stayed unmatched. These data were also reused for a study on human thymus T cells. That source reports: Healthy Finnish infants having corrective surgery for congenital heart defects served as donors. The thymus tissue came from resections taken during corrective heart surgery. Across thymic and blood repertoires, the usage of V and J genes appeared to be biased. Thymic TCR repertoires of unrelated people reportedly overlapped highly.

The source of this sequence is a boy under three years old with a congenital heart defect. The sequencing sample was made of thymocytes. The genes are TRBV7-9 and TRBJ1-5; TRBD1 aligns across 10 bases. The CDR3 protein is CASSPAGTGVQTNQPQHF. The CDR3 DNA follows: TGTGCCAGCAGCCCAGCCGGGACAGGGGTCCAAACGAATCAGCCCCAGCATTTT.